The 5 T cell receptor beta chains given below trace back to one sample, sequenced in a study of blood T cells in healthy people across ages (dated by TCRdb to between 2014 and 2016). Library method: 5' RACE. Sequenced using an Illumina HiSeq 2500. A second PCR of roughly 7 to 11 cycles was performed with a sample-barcoded 5' primer and a J-beta primer mix. Clones were called with MiXCR by TCRdb after fastp trimmed the public reads at Q25, and only in-frame beta chains were retained. Merged by CDR3 protein, the rows form single entries marked with the most common genes and DNA. This sample is represented by roughly 410,000 distinct CDR3 sequences; approximately 47% of them were singletons. Approximately 51% of the sample rests with the top ten. Sequencing used blood. The origin of the receptors is a man aged 60 to 69 in good health.

This clonotype was counted a few times. The chain combines TRBV29-1 with TRBJ2-5, with D possibly TRBD1 on 8 matching bases. CDR1 and CDR2 (germline): SQVTM, ANQGSEA. Between the trimmed V and J ends, which lost 6 bases and 2 bases, there was a span of 19 bases. This CDR3 is 15 amino acids long. The CDR3: CSVAGAGGKQETQYF. The CDR3, as DNA: TGCAGCGTGGCGGGGGCAGGGGGCAAGCAAGAGACCCAGTACTTC.

This clonotype was picked up many times. The chain employs TRBV29-1 and TRBJ1-2; D not certain. The germline V gene encodes CDR1 SQVTM and CDR2 ANQGSEA. The CDR3 contains 12 residues. V lost 5 bases and J 4 bases, leaving 11 bases between the germline ends. The CDR3 spells CSVQTPAYGYTF. The CDR3 DNA sequence: TGCAGCGTTCAAACACCAGCCTATGGCTACACCTTC.

This rearrangement joins TRBV12-3 or TRBV12-4 to TRBJ1-5; perhaps TRBD1 as D (5 bases). The CDR3 totals 14 residues. Trimming cost V 4 bases and J 4 bases, with 11 bases left between them. CDR3 sequence (DNA): TGTGCCAGCAGTTACAGGCGAACAAATCAGCCCCAGCATTTT. Its protein product is CASSYRRTNQPQHF.

This clonotype turned up a few times. This chain links TRBV20-1 with TRBJ2-7; 12 bases are a match to TRBD2. The germline V gene encodes CDR1 DFQATT and CDR2 SNEGSKA (reference sequence). V shed 3 bases and J 5 bases; nucleotides not matched to a gene: 8. CDR3 length equals 15 residues. The CDR3 DNA reads TGCAGTGCTAGGGGACTAGCGGGTCTGTCCCACGAGCAGTACTTC. Translated, it gives CSARGLAGLSHEQYF.

Here the CDR3 reads CASRGLAGGMNEQFF. The DNA for the CDR3 is TGTGCCAGCAGGGGACTAGCGGGAGGTATGAATGAGCAGTTCTTC. The chain is built from TRBV27 and TRBJ2-1; 15 nucleotides align to TRBD2. The CDR3 extends over 15 amino acids. Germline assignment: CDR1 MNHEY and CDR2 SMNVEV (reference sequence). The V segment lost 6 bases and the J segment 7 bases; nucleotides outside the gene matches: 4.